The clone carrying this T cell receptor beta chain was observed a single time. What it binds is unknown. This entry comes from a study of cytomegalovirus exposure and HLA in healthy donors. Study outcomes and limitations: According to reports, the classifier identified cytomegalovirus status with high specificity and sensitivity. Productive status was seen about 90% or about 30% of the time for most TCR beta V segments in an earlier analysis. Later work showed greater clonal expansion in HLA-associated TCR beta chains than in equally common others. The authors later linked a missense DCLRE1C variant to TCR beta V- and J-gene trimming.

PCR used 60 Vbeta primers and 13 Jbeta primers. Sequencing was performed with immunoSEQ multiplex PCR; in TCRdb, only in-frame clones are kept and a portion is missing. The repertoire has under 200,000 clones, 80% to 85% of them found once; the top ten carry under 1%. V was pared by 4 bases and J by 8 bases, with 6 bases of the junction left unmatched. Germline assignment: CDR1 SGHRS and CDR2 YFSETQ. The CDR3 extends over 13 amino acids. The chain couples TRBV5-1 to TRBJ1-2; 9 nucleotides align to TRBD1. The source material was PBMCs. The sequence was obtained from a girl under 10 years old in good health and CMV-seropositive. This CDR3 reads CASSPSGQGGYTF. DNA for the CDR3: TGCGCCAGCAGCCCTTCGGGACAGGGAGGCTACACCTTC.